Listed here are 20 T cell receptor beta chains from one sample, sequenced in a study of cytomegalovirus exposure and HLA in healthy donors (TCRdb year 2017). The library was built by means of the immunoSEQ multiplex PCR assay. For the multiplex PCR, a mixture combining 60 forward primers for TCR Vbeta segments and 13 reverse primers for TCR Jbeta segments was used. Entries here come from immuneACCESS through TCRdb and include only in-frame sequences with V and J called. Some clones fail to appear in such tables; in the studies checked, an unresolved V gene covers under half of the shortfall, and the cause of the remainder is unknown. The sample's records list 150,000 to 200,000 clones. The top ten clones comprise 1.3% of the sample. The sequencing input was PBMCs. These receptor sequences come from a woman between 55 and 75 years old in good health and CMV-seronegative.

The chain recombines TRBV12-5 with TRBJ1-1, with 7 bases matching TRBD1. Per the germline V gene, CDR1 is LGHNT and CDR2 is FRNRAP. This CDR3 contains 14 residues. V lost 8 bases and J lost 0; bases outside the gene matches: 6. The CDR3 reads CASNLGQLNTEAFF. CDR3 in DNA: TGTGCTAGTAATTTGGGACAGCTGAACACTGAAGCTTTCTTT.

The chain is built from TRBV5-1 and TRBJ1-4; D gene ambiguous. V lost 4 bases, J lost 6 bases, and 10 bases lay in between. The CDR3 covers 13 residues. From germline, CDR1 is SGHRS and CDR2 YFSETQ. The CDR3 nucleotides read TGCGCCAGCAGCAGAGGGAGCGATGAAAAACTGTTTTTT. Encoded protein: CASSRGSDEKLFF. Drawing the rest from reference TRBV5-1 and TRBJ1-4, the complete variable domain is KAGVTQTPRYLIKTRGQQVTLSCSPISGHRSVSWYQQTPGQGLQFLFEYFSETQRNKGNFPGRFSGRQFSNSRSEMNVSTLELGDSALYLCASSRGSDEKLFFGSGTQLSVL.

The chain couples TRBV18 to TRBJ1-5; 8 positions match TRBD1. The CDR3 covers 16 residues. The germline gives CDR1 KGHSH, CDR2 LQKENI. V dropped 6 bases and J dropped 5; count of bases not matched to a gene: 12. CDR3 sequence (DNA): TGTGCCAGCTCCTTGAAACAGGGGGAGGCCGATCAGCCCCAGCATTTT. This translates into CASSLKQGEADQPQHF.

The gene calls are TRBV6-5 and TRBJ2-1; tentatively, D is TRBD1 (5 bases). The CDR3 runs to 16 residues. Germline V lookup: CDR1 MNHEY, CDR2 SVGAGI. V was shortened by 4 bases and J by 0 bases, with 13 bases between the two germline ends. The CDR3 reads CASSSGYQGSYNEQFF. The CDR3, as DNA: TGTGCCAGCAGTTCAGGGTATCAGGGCTCCTACAATGAGCAGTTCTTC.

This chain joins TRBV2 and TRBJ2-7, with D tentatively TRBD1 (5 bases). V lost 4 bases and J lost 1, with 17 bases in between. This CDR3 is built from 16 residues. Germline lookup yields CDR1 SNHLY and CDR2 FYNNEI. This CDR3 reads CASSVQQALPSYEQYF. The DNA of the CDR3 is TGTGCCAGCAGTGTTCAACAGGCTTTACCTTCCTACGAGCAGTACTTC.

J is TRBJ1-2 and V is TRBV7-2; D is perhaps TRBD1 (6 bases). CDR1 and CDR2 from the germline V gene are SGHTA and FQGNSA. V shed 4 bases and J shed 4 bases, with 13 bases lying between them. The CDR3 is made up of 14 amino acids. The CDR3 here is CASSYRRGGYGYTF. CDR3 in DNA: TGTGCCAGCAGCTATCGAAGGGGGGGCTATGGCTACACCTTC.

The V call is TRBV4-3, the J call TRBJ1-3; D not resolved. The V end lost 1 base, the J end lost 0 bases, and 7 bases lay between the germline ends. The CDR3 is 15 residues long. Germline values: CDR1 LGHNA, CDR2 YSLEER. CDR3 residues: CASSQGPGSGNTIYF. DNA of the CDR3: TGCGCCAGCAGCCAAGGTCCCGGCTCTGGAAACACCATATATTTT.

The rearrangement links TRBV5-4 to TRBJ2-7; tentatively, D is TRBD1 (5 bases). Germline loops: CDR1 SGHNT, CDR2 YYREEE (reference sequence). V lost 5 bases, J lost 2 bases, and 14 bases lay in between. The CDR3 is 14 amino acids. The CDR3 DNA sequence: TGTGCCAGCAGTTCCCAGGGCGTCCCCTACGAGCAGTACTTC. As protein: CASSSQGVPYEQYF.

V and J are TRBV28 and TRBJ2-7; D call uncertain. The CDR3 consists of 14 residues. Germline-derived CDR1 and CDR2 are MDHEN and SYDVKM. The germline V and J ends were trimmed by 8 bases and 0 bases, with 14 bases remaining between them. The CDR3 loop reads CASFPGGSSYEQYF. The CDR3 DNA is TGTGCCAGCTTCCCTGGCGGAAGCTCCTACGAGCAGTACTTC.

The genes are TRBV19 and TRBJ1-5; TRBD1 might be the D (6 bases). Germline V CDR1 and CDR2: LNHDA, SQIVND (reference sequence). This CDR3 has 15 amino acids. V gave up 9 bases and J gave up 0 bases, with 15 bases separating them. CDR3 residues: CARKSGDYSNQPQHF. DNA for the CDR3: TGTGCCAGGAAATCAGGGGATTATAGCAATCAGCCCCAGCATTTT.

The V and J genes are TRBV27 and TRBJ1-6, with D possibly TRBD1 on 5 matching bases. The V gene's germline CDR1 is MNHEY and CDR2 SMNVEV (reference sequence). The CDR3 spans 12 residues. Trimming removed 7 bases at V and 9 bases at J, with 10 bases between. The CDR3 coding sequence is TGTGCCAGCAACACAGGATCTTCACCCCTCCACTTT. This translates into CASNTGSSPLHF.

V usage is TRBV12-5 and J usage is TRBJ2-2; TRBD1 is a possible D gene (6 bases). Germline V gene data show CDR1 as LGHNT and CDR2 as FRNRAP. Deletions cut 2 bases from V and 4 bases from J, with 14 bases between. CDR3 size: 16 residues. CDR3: CASGLTINRATGELFF. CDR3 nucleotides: TGTGCTAGTGGTTTGACGATAAACAGGGCCACCGGGGAGCTGTTTTTT.

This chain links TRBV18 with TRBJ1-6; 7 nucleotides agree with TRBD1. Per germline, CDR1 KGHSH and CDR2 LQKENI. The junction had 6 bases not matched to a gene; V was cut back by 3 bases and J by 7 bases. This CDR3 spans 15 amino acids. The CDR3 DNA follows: TGTGCCAGCTCACCCCAGGGGGGAGCCAATTCACCCCTCCACTTT. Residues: CASSPQGGANSPLHF.

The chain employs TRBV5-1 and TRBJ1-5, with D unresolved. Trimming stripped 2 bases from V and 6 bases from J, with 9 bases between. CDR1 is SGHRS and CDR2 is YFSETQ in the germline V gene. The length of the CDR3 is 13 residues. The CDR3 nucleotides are TGCGCCAGCAGCTTTTCAGGAGGTCAGCCCCAGCATTTT. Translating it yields CASSFSGGQPQHF.

The CDR3 DNA reads TGTGCCATCAGTGAGTCTACCCCCGAGGGAGGTGAAGCTTTCTTT. It is translated as CAISESTPEGGEAFF. The chain links TRBV10-3 to TRBJ1-1; D gene unclear. CDR3 length equals 15 residues. Germline V gene sequence: CDR1 ENHRY, CDR2 SYGVKD. Trimming removed 0 bases from V and 7 bases from J, with 15 bases in between.

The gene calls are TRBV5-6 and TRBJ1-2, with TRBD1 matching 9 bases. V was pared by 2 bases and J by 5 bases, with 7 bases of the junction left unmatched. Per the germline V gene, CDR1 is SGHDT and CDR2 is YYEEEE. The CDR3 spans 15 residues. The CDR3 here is CASSFPGQGPYGYTF. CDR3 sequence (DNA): TGTGCCAGCAGCTTCCCCGGACAGGGGCCATATGGCTACACCTTC.

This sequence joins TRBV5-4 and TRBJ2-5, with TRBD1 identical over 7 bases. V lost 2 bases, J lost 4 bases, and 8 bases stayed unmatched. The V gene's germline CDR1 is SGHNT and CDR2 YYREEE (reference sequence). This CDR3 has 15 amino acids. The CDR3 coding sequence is TGTGCCAGCAGCTTTCTGAAGGGGGCCGGAGAGACCCAGTACTTC. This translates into CASSFLKGAGETQYF.

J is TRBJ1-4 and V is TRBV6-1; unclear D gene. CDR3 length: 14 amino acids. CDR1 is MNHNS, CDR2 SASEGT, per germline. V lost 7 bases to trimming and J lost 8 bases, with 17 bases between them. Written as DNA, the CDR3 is TGTGCCAGCACCGGAGGAGGGCTTGGAGAAAAACTGTTTTTT. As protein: CASTGGGLGEKLFF.

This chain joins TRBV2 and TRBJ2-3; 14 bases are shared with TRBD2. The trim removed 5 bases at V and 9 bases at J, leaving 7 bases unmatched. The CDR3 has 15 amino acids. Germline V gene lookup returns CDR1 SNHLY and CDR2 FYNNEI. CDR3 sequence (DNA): TGTGCCAGCAGTCCGACTAGCGGGAGGGCCGGAACGCAGTATTTT. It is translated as CASSPTSGRAGTQYF.

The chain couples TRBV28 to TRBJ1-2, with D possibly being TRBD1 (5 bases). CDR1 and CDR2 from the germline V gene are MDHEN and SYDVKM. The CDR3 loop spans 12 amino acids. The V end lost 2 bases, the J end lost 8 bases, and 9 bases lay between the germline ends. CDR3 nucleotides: TGTGCCAGCAGTTTACATCAGGGCGGCTACACCTTC. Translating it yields CASSLHQGGYTF.